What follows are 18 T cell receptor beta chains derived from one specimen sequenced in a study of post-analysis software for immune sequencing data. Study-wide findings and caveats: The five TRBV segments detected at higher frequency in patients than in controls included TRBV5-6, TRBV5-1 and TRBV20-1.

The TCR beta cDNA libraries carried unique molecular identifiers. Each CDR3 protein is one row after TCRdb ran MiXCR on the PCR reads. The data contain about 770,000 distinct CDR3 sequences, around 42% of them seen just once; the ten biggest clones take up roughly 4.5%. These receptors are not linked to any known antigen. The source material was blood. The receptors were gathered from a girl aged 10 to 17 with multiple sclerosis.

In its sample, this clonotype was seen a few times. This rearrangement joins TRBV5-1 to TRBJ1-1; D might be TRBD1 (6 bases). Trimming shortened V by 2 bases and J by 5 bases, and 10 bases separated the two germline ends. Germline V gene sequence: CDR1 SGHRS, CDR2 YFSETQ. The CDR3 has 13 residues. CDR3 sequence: CASSLQGVTEAFF. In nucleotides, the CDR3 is TGCGCCAGCAGCTTACAGGGAGTAACTGAAGCTTTCTTT.

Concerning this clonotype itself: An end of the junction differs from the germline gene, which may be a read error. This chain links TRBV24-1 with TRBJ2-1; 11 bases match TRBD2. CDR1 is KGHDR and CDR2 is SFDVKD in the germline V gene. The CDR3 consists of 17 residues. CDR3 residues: CAARDSAGTSGPNEQFF. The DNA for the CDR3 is TGTGCCGCCAGGGATTCCGCCGGGACTAGCGGTCCCAATGAGCAGTTCTTC.

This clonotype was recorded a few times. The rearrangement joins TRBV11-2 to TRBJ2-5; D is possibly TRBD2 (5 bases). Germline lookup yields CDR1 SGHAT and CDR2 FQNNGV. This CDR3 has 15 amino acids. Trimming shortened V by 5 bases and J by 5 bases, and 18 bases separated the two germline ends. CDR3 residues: CASSRPGRRGETQYF. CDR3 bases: TGTGCCAGCAGCCGTCCGGGCCGTCGGGGTGAGACCCAGTACTTC.

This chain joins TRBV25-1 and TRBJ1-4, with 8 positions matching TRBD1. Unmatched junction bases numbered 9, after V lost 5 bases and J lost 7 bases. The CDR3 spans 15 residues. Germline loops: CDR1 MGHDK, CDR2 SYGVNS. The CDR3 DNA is TGTGCCAGCAGTTTCACGACAGGGGAGAGTGAAAAACTGTTTTTT. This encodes CASSFTTGESEKLFF.

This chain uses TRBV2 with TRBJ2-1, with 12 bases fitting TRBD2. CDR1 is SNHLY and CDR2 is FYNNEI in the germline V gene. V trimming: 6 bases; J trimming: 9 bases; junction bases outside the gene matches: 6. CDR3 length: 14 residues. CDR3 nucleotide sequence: TGTGCCAGCAGCCTAGCGGGAGGGGTTAGTGAGCAGTTCTTC. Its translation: CASSLAGGVSEQFF.

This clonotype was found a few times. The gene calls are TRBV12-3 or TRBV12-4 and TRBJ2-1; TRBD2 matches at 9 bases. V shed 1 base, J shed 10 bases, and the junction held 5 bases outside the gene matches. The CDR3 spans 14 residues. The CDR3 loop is CASSLVGSGGEQFF. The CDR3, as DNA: TGTGCCAGCAGTTTAGTCGGGAGCGGGGGGGAGCAGTTCTTC.

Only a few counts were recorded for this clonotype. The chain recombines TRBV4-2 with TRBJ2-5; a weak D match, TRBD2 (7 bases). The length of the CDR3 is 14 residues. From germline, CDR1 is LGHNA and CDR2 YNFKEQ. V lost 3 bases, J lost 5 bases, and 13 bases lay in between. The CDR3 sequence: CASSHIGGGETQYF. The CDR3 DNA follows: TGTGCCAGCAGCCACATAGGGGGGGGTGAGACCCAGTACTTC.

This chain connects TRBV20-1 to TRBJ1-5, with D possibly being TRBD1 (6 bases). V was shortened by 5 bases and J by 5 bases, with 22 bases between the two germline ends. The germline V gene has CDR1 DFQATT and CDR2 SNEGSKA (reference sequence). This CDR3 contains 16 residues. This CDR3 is CSALGVSGEVDQPQHF. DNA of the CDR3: TGCAGTGCTTTGGGGGTGTCAGGGGAGGTGGATCAGCCCCAGCATTTT.

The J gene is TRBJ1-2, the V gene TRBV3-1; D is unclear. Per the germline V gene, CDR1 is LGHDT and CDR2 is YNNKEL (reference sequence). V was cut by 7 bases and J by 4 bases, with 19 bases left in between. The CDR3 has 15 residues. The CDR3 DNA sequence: TGTGCCAGCACCCTAGGTAAAGGAGAGCGCTATGGCTACACCTTC. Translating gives CASTLGKGERYGYTF.

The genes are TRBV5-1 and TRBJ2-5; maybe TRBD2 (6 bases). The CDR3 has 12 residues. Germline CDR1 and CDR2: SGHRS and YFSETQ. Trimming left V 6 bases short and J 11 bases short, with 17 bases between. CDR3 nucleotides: TGCGCCAGCACTTCGGACCCGGCGGGGCAGTACTTC. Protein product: CASTSDPAGQYF.

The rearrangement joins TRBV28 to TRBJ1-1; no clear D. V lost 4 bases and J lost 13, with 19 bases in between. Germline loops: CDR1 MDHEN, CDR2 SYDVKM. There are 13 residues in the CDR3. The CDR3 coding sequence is TGTGCCAGCAGTTCCGAGCCTCTACCTATGGATTTCTTT. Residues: CASSSEPLPMDFF.

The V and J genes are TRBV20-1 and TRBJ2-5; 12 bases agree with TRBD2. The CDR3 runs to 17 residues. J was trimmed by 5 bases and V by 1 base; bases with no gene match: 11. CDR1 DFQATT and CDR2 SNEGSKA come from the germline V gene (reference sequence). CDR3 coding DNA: TGCAGTGCTAGAGCGACTAGCGGGAGTAAACTCTTGGAGACCCAGTACTTC. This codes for CSARATSGSKLLETQYF.

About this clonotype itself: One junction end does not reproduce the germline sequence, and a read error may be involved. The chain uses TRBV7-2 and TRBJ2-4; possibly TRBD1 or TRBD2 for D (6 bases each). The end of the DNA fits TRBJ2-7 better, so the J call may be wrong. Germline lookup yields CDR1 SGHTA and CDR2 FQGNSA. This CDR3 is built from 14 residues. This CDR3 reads CAGSLRGVVHEQYF. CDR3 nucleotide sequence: TGTGCCGGCAGCTTAAGGGGGGTCGTCCACGAGCAGTACTTC.

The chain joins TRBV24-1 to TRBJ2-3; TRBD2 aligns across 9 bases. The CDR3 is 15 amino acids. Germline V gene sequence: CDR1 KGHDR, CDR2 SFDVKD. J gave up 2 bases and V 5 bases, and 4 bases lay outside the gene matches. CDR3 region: CATSVGLAYTDTQYF. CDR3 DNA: TGTGCCACCAGTGTGGGACTAGCTTACACAGATACGCAGTATTTT.

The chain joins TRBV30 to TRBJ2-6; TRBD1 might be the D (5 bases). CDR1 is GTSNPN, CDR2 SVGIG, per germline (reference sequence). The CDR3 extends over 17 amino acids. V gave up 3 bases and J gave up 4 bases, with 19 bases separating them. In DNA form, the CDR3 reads TGTGCCTGGAGCATCAGGGCACCATCCTCCGGGGCCAACGTCCTGACTTTC. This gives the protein CAWSIRAPSSGANVLTF.

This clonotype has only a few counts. This chain's CDR3 is CASTPFGGLANNEQFF. Here the CDR3 DNA reads TGTGCCAGCACCCCTTTCGGGGGACTAGCAAACAATGAGCAGTTCTTC. This sequence joins TRBV12-3 or TRBV12-4 and TRBJ2-1, with 9 bases aligning to TRBD2. CDR3 size: 16 residues. The junction had 12 bases not matched to a gene; V was cut back by 7 bases and J by 5 bases.

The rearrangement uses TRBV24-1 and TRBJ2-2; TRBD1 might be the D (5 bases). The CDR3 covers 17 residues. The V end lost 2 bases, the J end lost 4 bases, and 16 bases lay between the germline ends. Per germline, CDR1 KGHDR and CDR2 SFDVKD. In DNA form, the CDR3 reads TGTGCCACCAGTGATTCCCCTCAGGGCAGCTTCACCGGGGAGCTGTTTTTT. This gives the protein CATSDSPQGSFTGELFF.

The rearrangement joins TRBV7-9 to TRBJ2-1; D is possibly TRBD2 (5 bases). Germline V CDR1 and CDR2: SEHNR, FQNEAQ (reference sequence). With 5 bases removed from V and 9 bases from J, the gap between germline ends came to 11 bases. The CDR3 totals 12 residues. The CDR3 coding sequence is TGTGCCAGCAGCAAACCCGAGGGTGAGCAGTTCTTC. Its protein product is CASSKPEGEQFF.